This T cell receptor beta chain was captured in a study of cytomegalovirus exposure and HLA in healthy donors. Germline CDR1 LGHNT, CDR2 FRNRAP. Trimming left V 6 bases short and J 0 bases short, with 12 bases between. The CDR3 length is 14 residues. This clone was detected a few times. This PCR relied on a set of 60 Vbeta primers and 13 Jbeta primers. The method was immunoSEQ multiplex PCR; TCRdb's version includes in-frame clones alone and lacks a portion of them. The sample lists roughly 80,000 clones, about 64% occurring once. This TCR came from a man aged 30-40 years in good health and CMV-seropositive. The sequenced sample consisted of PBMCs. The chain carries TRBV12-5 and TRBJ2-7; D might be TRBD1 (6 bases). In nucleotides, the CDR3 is TGTGCTAGTGGAACCGACAGGCTCTCCTACGAGCAGTACTTC. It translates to CASGTDRLSYEQYF. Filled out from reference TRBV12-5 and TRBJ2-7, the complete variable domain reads DARVTQTPRHKVTEMGQEVTMRCQPILGHNTVFWYRQTMMQGLELLAYFRNRAPLDDSGMPKDRFSAEMPDATLATLKIQPSEPRDSAVYFCASGTDRLSYEQYFGPGTRLTVT.